A selection of T cell receptor beta chains follows, all from one sample in a study of beta chain features in type 1 diabetes. TCRdb's table, derived via immunoSEQ multiplex PCR, lists solely in-frame clones and lacks some. The sample records 350,000 to 450,000 clones, roughly 13% being singletons. Sequencing input: naive CD4+ T cells from blood. The receptors stem from a man aged 25 to 40 in good health. Both conserved end residues are part of each CDR3. Fields, in order: V gene, clone size, J gene, D gene, CDR3 DNA, CDR3 protein. D genes are given only for firm matches. Expanded clones get a size class; other rows say once, few or many, or leave the size out.

v_gene: TRBV7-6; abundance: -; j_gene: TRBJ2-3; d_gene: -; CDR3nt: TGTGCCAGCAGCCCCCGGGCGGAACGCACAGATACGCAGTATTTT; CDR3aa: CASSPRAERTDTQYF
v_gene: TRBV4-3; abundance: -; j_gene: TRBJ1-1; d_gene: -; CDR3nt: TGCGCCAGCAGCCAAGCTGGGAGACCGACTGAAGCTTTCTTT; CDR3aa: CASSQAGRPTEAFF
v_gene: TRBV21-1; abundance: -; j_gene: TRBJ2-1; d_gene: -; CDR3nt: TGTGCCAGCAGCTTCTGGGGGGGTTTACCCTACAATGAGCAGTTCTTC; CDR3aa: CASSFWGGLPYNEQFF
v_gene: TRBV7-9; abundance: few; j_gene: TRBJ2-1; d_gene: TRBD2; CDR3nt: TGTGCCAGCAGCACCCCCCTGGTAGCGGGGGTCTCCTACAATGAGCAGTTCTTC; CDR3aa: CASSTPLVAGVSYNEQFF
v_gene: TRBV7-2; abundance: few; j_gene: TRBJ2-1; d_gene: -; CDR3nt: TGTGCCAGCAGCCTGACTCTCTCGCGCGGGCATCTCGATGAGCAGTTCTTC; CDR3aa: CASSLTLSRGHLDEQFF
v_gene: TRBV30; abundance: few; j_gene: TRBJ2-3; d_gene: TRBD2; CDR3nt: TGTGCCTGGAGTACCCCCCGGGGACTAGCGGGAAACGTAGATACGCAGTATTTT; CDR3aa: CAWSTPRGLAGNVDTQYF
v_gene: TRBV9; abundance: few; j_gene: TRBJ2-1; d_gene: -; CDR3nt: TGTGCCAGCAGCGTAGAGGCCCAATCAAATGAGCAGTTCTTC; CDR3aa: CASSVEAQSNEQFF
v_gene: TRBV7-9; abundance: -; j_gene: TRBJ2-1; d_gene: -; CDR3nt: TGTGCCAGCAGCTTAGGCCCCGGGCTAGCCCTCGGCTACAATGAGCAGTTCTTC; CDR3aa: CASSLGPGLALGYNEQFF
v_gene: TRBV7-2; abundance: few; j_gene: TRBJ1-2; d_gene: -; CDR3nt: TGTGCCAGCAGCTTAGATGGGGATGGCTACACCTTC; CDR3aa: CASSLDGDGYTF
v_gene: TRBV7-9; abundance: few; j_gene: TRBJ2-3; d_gene: TRBD2; CDR3nt: TGTGCCAGCAGCTTCGGACTAGCGGGAGGCACAGATACGCAGTATTTT; CDR3aa: CASSFGLAGGTDTQYF
v_gene: TRBV25-1; abundance: -; j_gene: TRBJ1-2; d_gene: TRBD1; CDR3nt: TGTGCCAGCAGTGAACTCGGGACAGGAGACTATGGCTACACCTTC; CDR3aa: CASSELGTGDYGYTF
v_gene: TRBV6-5; abundance: -; j_gene: TRBJ2-5; d_gene: -; CDR3nt: TGTGCCAGCAGGCCACAAGAGACCCAGTACTTC; CDR3aa: CASRPQETQYF
v_gene: TRBV30; abundance: -; j_gene: TRBJ1-1; d_gene: -; CDR3nt: TGTGCCTGGAGTATCCGGCGCACTGAAGCTTTCTTT; CDR3aa: CAWSIRRTEAFF
v_gene: TRBV25-1; abundance: -; j_gene: TRBJ2-5; d_gene: TRBD2; CDR3nt: TGTGCCAGCAGGGTAGCGGGGGGACAAGAGACCCAGTACTTC; CDR3aa: CASRVAGGQETQYF
v_gene: TRBV7-2; abundance: few; j_gene: TRBJ2-1; d_gene: -; CDR3nt: TGTGCCAGCAGCTCCCCGCGGATTTCCAATGAGCAGTTCTTC; CDR3aa: CASSSPRISNEQFF
v_gene: TRBV30; abundance: -; j_gene: TRBJ2-3; d_gene: TRBD1; CDR3nt: TGTGCCTGGAGTGCAGGGGGCTTTACAGATACGCAGTATTTT; CDR3aa: CAWSAGGFTDTQYF
v_gene: TRBV30; abundance: few; j_gene: TRBJ1-4; d_gene: TRBD1; CDR3nt: TGTGCCTCCACGGGACAGGGTTTTTCTTCTGGCGAAAAACTGTTTTTT; CDR3aa: CASTGQGFSSGEKLFF
v_gene: TRBV29-1; abundance: -; j_gene: TRBJ2-1; d_gene: TRBD2; CDR3nt: TGCAGCGTGCCGAGGATAGCGGGAGTAGATGAGCAGTTCTTC; CDR3aa: CSVPRIAGVDEQFF
v_gene: TRBV7-6; abundance: few; j_gene: TRBJ1-6; d_gene: -; CDR3nt: TGTGCCAGCAGCCCACTGGCCGGGGGGTCACCCCTCCACTTT; CDR3aa: CASSPLAGGSPLHF
v_gene: TRBV7-2; abundance: -; j_gene: TRBJ2-1; d_gene: -; CDR3nt: TGTGCCAGCAGCTTCCGGGCCCAAGGTAATGAGCAGTTCTTC; CDR3aa: CASSFRAQGNEQFF
v_gene: TRBV2; abundance: few; j_gene: TRBJ1-2; d_gene: -; CDR3nt: TGTGCCATTCCGAGGGGCTACACCTTC; CDR3aa: CAIPRGYTF
v_gene: TRBV7-9; abundance: few; j_gene: TRBJ1-1; d_gene: -; CDR3nt: TGTGCCAGCAGCGAATCACCGAACACTGAAGCTTTCTTT; CDR3aa: CASSESPNTEAFF
v_gene: TRBV18; abundance: few; j_gene: TRBJ2-3; d_gene: -; CDR3nt: TGTGCCAGCCCAGACCCCGGGACTTACCGCACAGATACGCAGTATTTT; CDR3aa: CASPDPGTYRTDTQYF
v_gene: TRBV29-1; abundance: few; j_gene: TRBJ2-5; d_gene: TRBD1; CDR3nt: TGCAGCGCAGGGGGTCGAGAGACCCAGTACTTC; CDR3aa: CSAGGRETQYF
v_gene: TRBV9; abundance: -; j_gene: TRBJ2-5; d_gene: TRBD1; CDR3nt: TGTGCCAGCAGCGTAGGAGGATCCGGGACAGCGTACTTC; CDR3aa: CASSVGGSGTAYF
v_gene: TRBV4-3; abundance: -; j_gene: TRBJ2-1; d_gene: -; CDR3nt: TGCGCCAGCAGTCTTAATTTAGTAACCTACAATGAGCAGTTCTTC; CDR3aa: CASSLNLVTYNEQFF
v_gene: TRBV2; abundance: few; j_gene: TRBJ2-2; d_gene: -; CDR3nt: TGTGCCAGCAGTCTTAAACAGGGCTACACCGGGGAGCTGTTTTTT; CDR3aa: CASSLKQGYTGELFF
v_gene: TRBV9; abundance: few; j_gene: TRBJ1-6; d_gene: -; CDR3nt: TGTGCCAGCAGCGGAGCGGGACACTATAATTCACCCCTCCACTTT; CDR3aa: CASSGAGHYNSPLHF